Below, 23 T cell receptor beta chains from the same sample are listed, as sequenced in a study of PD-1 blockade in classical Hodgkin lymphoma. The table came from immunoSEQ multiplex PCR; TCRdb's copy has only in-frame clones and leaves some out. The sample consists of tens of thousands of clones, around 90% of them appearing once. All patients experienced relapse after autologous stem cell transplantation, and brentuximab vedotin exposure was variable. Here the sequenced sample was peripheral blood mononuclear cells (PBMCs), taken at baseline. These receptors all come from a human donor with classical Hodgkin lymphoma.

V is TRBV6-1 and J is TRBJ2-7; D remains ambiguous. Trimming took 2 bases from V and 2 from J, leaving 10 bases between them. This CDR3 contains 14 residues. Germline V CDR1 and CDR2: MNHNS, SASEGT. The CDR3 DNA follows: TGTGCCAGCAGTGAATATCTCGAAACCTACGAGCAGTACTTC. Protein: CASSEYLETYEQYF.

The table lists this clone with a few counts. DNA for the CDR3: TGTGCCAGCTCTGGACAGCGCCATTCACCCCTCCACTTT. This sequence encodes CASSGQRHSPLHF. J is TRBJ1-6 and V is TRBV14; weak D call: TRBD1 (6 bases). V was trimmed by 8 bases and J by 8 bases, leaving 13 bases between them. From germline, CDR1 is SGHDN and CDR2 FVKESK. This CDR3 contains 13 residues.

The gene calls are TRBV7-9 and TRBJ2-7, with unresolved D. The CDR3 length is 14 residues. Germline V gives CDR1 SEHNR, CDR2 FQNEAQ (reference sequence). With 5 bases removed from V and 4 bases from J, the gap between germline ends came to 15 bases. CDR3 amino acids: CASSPPDTRYEQYF. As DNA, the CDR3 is TGTGCCAGCAGCCCCCCCGACACCCGTTACGAGCAGTACTTC.

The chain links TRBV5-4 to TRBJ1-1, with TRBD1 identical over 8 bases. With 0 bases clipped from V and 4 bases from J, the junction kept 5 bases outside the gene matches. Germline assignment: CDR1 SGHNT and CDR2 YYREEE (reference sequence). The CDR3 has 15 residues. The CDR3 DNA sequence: TGTGCCAGCAGCTTGGGGACAGGGTTAGGCACTGAAGCTTTCTTT. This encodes CASSLGTGLGTEAFF.

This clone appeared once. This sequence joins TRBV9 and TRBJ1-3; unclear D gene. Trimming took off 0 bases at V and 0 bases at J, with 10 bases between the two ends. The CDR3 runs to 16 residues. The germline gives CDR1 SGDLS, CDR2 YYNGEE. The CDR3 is CASSVGAGHSGNTIYF. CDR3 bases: TGTGCCAGCAGCGTAGGGGCGGGCCACTCTGGAAACACCATATATTTT.

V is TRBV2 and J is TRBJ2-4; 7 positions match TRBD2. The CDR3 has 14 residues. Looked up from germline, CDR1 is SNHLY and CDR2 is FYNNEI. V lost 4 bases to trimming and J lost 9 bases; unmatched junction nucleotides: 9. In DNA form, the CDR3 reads TGTGCCAGCAGTGCGCAGGGAGGGAGTGGCATTCAGTACTTC. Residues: CASSAQGGSGIQYF.

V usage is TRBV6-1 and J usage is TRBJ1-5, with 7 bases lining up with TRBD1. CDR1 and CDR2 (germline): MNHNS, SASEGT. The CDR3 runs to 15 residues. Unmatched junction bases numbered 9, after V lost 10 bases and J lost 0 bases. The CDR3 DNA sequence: TGTGCCACCACTGACAGGGCGCTTAGCAATCAGCCCCAGCATTTT. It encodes CATTDRALSNQPQHF.

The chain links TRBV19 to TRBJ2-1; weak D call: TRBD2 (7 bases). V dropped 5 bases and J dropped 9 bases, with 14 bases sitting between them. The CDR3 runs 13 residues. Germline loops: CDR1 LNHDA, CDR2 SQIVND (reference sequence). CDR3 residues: CASSSEGGGEQFF. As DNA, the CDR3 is TGTGCCAGTAGTTCTGAAGGGGGGGGTGAGCAGTTCTTC.

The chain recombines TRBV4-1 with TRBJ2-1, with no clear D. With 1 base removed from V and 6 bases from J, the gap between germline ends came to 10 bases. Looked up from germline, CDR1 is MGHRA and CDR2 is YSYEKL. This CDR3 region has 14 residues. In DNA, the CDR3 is TGCGCCAGCAGCCAAGCAAACTCGCTCAATGAGCAGTTCTTC. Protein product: CASSQANSLNEQFF.

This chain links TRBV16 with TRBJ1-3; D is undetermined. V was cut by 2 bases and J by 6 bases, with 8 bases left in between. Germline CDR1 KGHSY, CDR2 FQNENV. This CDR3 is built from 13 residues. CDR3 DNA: TGTGCCAGCAGCCAACAGGCAGCAAACACCATATATTTT. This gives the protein CASSQQAANTIYF.

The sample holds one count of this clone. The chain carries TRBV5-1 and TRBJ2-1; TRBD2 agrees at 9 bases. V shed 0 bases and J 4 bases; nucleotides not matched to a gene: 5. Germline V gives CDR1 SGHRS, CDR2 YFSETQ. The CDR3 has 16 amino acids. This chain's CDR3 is CASSLDAGGPYNEQFF. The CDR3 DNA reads TGCGCCAGCAGCTTGGACGCGGGAGGGCCTTACAATGAGCAGTTCTTC.

The CDR3 bases are TGCAGCGTGGTCGACACCGGGGAGCTGTTTTTT. It specifies CSVVDTGELFF. The rearrangement joins TRBV29-1 to TRBJ2-2; D remains ambiguous. V gave up 6 bases and J gave up 3 bases, with 5 bases separating them. The CDR3 is made up of 11 amino acids. The germline V gene has CDR1 SQVTM and CDR2 ANQGSEA.

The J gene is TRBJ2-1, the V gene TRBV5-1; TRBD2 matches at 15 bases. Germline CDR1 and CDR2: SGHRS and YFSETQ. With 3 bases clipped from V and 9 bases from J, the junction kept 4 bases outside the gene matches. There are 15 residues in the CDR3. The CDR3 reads CASSSGLAGGGEQFF. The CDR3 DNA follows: TGCGCCAGCAGCTCGGGACTAGCGGGAGGTGGTGAGCAGTTCTTC.

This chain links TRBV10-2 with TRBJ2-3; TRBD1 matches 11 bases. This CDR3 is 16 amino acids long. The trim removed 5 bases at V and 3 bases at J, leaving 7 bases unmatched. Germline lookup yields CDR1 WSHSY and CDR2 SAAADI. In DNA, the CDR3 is TGCGCCAGCAGTACACCGGGACAGGGGGTTACAGATACGCAGTATTTT. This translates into CASSTPGQGVTDTQYF.

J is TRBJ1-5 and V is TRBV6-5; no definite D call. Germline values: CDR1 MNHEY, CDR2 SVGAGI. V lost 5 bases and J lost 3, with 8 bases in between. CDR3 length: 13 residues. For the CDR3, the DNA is TGTGCCAGCAGTGAAGAGGCCAATCAGCCCCAGCATTTT. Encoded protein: CASSEEANQPQHF.

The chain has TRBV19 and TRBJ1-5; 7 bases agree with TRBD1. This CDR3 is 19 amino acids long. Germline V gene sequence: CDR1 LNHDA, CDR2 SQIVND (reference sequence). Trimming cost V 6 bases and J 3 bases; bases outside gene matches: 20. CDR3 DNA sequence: TGTGCCAGTAGCCTAACTACCGGGACAGACTACCCTTACAATCAGCCCCAGCATTTT. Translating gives CASSLTTGTDYPYNQPQHF.

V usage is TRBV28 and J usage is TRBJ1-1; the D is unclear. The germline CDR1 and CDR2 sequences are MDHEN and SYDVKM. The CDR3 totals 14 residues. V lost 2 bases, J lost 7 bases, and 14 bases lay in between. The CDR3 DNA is TGTGCCAGCAGTTTACCCGCCCGGGCGGATGAAGCTTTCTTT. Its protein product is CASSLPARADEAFF.

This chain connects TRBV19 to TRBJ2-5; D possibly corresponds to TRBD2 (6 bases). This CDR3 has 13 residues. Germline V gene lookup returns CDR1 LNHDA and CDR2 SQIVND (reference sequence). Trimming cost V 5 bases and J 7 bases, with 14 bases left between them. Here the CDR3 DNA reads TGTGCCAGTAGTTTTGAGGGCGGGGTGACCCAGTACTTC. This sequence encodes CASSFEGGVTQYF.

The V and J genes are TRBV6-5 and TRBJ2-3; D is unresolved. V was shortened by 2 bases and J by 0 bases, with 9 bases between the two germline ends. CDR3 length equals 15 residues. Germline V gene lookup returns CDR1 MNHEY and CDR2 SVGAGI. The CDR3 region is CASSYKGRSTDTQYF. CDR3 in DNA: TGTGCCAGCAGTTACAAAGGAAGAAGCACAGATACGCAGTATTTT.

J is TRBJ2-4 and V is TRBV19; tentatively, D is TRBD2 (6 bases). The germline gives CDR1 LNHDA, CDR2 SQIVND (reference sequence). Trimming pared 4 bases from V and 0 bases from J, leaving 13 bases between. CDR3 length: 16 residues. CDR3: CASSKEGLLAKNIQYF. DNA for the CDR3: TGTGCCAGTAGTAAGGAGGGTTTACTAGCCAAAAACATTCAGTACTTC. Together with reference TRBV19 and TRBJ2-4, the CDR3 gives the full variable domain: DGGITQSPKYLFRKEGQNVTLSCEQNLNHDAMYWYRQDPGQGLRLIYYSQIVNDFQKGDIAEGYSVSREKKESFPLTVTSAQKNPTAFYLCASSKEGLLAKNIQYFGAGTRLSVL.

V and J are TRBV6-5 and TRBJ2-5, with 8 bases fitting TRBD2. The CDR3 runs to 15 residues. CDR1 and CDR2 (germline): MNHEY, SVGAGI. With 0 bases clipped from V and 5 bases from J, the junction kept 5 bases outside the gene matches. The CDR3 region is CASSYSGLGGETQYF. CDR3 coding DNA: TGTGCCAGCAGTTACTCGGGACTAGGTGGGGAGACCCAGTACTTC.

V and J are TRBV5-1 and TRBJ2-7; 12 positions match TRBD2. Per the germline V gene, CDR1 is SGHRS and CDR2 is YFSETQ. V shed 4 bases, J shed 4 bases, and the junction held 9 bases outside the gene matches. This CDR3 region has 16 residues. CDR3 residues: CASSTGLAGSAYEQYF. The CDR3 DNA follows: TGCGCCAGCAGCACCGGACTAGCGGGATCGGCGTACGAGCAGTACTTC.

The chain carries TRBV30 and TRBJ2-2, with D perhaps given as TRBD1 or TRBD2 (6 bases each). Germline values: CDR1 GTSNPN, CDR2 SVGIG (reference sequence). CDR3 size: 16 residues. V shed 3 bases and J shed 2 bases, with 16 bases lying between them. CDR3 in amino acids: CAWSKGGNLNTGELFF. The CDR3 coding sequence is TGTGCCTGGAGCAAAGGGGGGAACCTTAACACCGGGGAGCTGTTTTTT.